Listed below are T cell receptor beta chains from one sample, sequenced in a study of breast tumors, draining lymph nodes, adjacent tissues. TCRdb recomputed calls from the multiplex PCR reads with MiXCR, one row per CDR3 protein. The sample lists about 270,000 distinct CDR3 sequences; over 25% were seen once. Sequencing used axillary lymph node tissue. These receptor sequences come from a female donor with breast cancer. Some clones in this sample may be carry-over from other donors' samples. Both conserved end residues are trimmed from each CDR3. The order of the fields is V gene, CDR3 protein.

V: TRBV20-1
CDR3: SARLGLAGGLRINEQF

V: TRBV30
CDR3: AWSVFPSAEQY

V: TRBV4-1
CDR3: ASSQGAGSYEQY

V: TRBV24-1
CDR3: ATSDTRTENYGYT

V: TRBV12-3/TRBV12-4
CDR3: ASRGLQAKNIQY

V: TRBV19
CDR3: ASSLWDSGGWDTQY

V: TRBV27
CDR3: ASSFQGWEFTDTQY

V: TRBV10-3
CDR3: AIRTTGGQTNTGELF

V: TRBV19
CDR3: ASSIVWGGLANTPYYTTGMQY

V: TRBV19
CDR3: ASKSSTGLQETQY

V: TRBV6-5
CDR3: ASSPGSIGDYTGELF

V: TRBV28
CDR3: ASTLPGMNQPQH

V: TRBV6-1
CDR3: ASSVQTTTNEKLS

V: TRBV6-1
CDR3: ASSEGMGDQPQH

V: TRBV6-5
CDR3: ASAGTASSPLH

V: TRBV7-2
CDR3: ASSPALYEQY

V: TRBV20-1
CDR3: SALTNRNEKLF

V: TRBV29-1
CDR3: SVDEGNYGYT

V: TRBV3-1
CDR3: ASSKAGGGTDTQY

V: TRBV6-5
CDR3: ASRKAADTYEQY

V: TRBV5-6
CDR3: ASSETGPNEKLF

V: TRBV25-1
CDR3: ASNFRGNYGCT

V: TRBV7-8
CDR3: ASSLVRGREGANVLT

V: TRBV20-1
CDR3: SATDTGETQY

V: TRBV6-2/TRBV6-3
CDR3: ASSYVAGGPGQETQY

V: TRBV27
CDR3: ASSLGSRGNEQF

V: TRBV29-1
CDR3: SVESPSGSHTQY

V: TRBV30
CDR3: AWSVSRTETQY

V: TRBV10-3
CDR3: AIRETGNHQPQH

V: TRBV5-1
CDR3: ASSTGRNTGELF

V: TRBV20-1
CDR3: SASRPRLGPAVQETQY

V: TRBV29-1
CDR3: SVDRQRRETQY

V: TRBV20-1
CDR3: SARGEGRSPLH

V: TRBV18
CDR3: ASSPSREGAQF

V: TRBV7-9
CDR3: ASSTADRGLETQY

V: TRBV5-1
CDR3: ASSLGDGYNSPLH

V: TRBV11-3
CDR3: ASSFLGGSVYEQY

V: TRBV13
CDR3: ASSIYLCSVTGGNYGYT

V: TRBV12-3/TRBV12-4
CDR3: ASSLGAEISYEQY

V: TRBV4-3
CDR3: ASSQAFGQRLGSSPLH

V: TRBV20-1
CDR3: SARDGPSYEQY

V: TRBV24-1
CDR3: ATSDLYQGFRETQY

V: TRBV18
CDR3: ASSPLQRQETQY

V: TRBV20-1
CDR3: SARVDGRVLSYNEQF